In this sample, the clone carrying this T cell receptor (beta chain) turned up once. V dropped 5 bases and J dropped 1 base, with 14 bases sitting between them. Germline CDR1 reads SEHNR; CDR2 reads FQNEAQ (reference sequence). The CDR3 consists of 15 residues. This record comes from a study of sequential checkpoint blockade in melanoma. Across the whole study: Arm A got nivolumab then ipilimumab; arm B the reverse, 1:1. Both treatment sequences were followed by maintenance nivolumab.

Treatment reported: randomized to nivolumab then ipilimumab (arm A) or the reverse (arm B). Patients had received no earlier DNA-damaging chemotherapy. From thawed PBMCs, live CD3+CD8+ cells negative for CD19 and CD56 were sorted. Sequenced by immunoSEQ multiplex PCR; TCRdb stores in-frame clones only, minus some. The sample carries 3,000 to 4,500 clones, roughly three fifths recorded once. The source material was CD8+ T cells sorted from blood (inferred from file names), sampled from a patient given nivolumab and ipilimumab in sequence. The clonotype originates from a human donor with melanoma. The chain employs TRBV7-9 and TRBJ1-1, with D hard to call. CDR3 nucleotide sequence: TGTGCCAGCAGCGCCCTTGGGCTTCGGAACACTGAAGCTTTCTTT. It translates to CASSALGLRNTEAFF.